Listed below are T cell receptor beta chains from one sample, sequenced in a study of early T cells in non-severe SARS-CoV-2 infection. TCRdb reprocessed the 5' RACE reads via MiXCR and lists one record per CDR3 protein. Among about 50,000 distinct CDR3 sequences listed, approximately 6% were seen once. The sequencing here drew on whole blood, taken at baseline. The receptors stem from an adult who was a healthcare worker with PCR-confirmed SARS-CoV-2 infection or an uninfected control (not recorded which). CDR3s include the opening cysteine and the closing phenylalanine or tryptophan. A D gene is named only where the DNA matches it firmly. Where a row states a size, it is once, few, many or the class of an expanded clone; other rows omit it.

V	J	size	D	CDR3	DNA
TRBV3-1	TRBJ2-3	few	NA	CASSRGGNTDTQYF	TGTGCCAGCAGCCGGGGCGGAAACACAGATACGCAGTATTTT
TRBV6-2/TRBV6-3	TRBJ2-5	many	NA	CASRYFATQYF	TGTGCCAGCAGATACTTTGCGACCCAGTACTTC
TRBV24-1	TRBJ1-5	few	NA	CATSDRVTGGNQPQHF	TGTGCCACCAGTGACCGAGTAACCGGGGGCAATCAGCCCCAGCATTTT
TRBV7-9	TRBJ2-7	NA	TRBD1	CASGMGQGGYEQYF	TGTGCCAGCGGTATGGGACAGGGGGGTTACGAGCAGTACTTC
TRBV2	TRBJ2-3	few	TRBD2	CASSVRLAMSADTQYF	TGTGCCAGCAGTGTCAGACTAGCGATGAGCGCAGACACGCAGTATTTT
TRBV18	TRBJ1-1	NA	NA	CASSPFSTGNTEAFF	TGTGCCAGCTCACCATTCTCGACAGGGAACACTGAAGCTTTCTTT
TRBV28	TRBJ2-7	few	NA	CASTPGSYEQYF	TGTGCCAGCACCCCCGGGTCCTACGAGCAGTACTTC
TRBV7-9	TRBJ2-1	many	TRBD2	CASSRTSGRSNEQFF	TGTGCCAGCAGCCGGACTAGCGGGAGGAGTAATGAGCAGTTCTTC
TRBV27	TRBJ1-2	few	NA	CASRPGQVIPYGYTF	TGTGCCAGCAGGCCGGGGCAGGTGATACCCTATGGCTACACCTTC
TRBV6-5	TRBJ1-1	NA	NA	CASSYSQGRGTEAFF	TGTGCCAGCAGTTACTCCCAGGGTCGAGGCACTGAAGCTTTCTTT
TRBV6-5	TRBJ1-2	few	TRBD1	CASSYSGQGDLYGYTF	TGTGCCAGCAGTTACTCAGGACAGGGGGACCTCTATGGCTACACCTTC
TRBV27	TRBJ2-7	few	TRBD1	CASSLTGIWGEQYF	TGTGCCAGCAGTTTGACAGGGATTTGGGGGGAGCAGTACTTC
TRBV7-6	TRBJ1-1	many	NA	CASSLRGRDKAFF	TGTGCCAGCAGCTTACGAGGGCGTGATAAAGCTTTCTTT
TRBV7-8	TRBJ1-2	NA	NA	CASSFGQLYGYTF	TGTGCCAGCAGCTTTGGACAGCTCTATGGCTACACCTTC
TRBV7-6	TRBJ2-1	many	NA	CASSLVRRASESSYNEQFF	TGTGCCAGCAGCTTAGTTAGGCGAGCCAGTGAGAGCTCCTACAATGAGCAGTTCTTC
TRBV20-1	TRBJ2-5	many	TRBD1	CSASQTGTGVQETQYF	TGCAGTGCTAGCCAGACCGGGACAGGGGTGCAAGAGACCCAGTACTTC
TRBV28	TRBJ2-7	NA	TRBD1	CASQDRGEQYF	TGTGCCAGCCAAGACAGGGGCGAGCAGTACTTC
TRBV6-6	TRBJ1-2	few	NA	CASIRGVNSPYGYTF	TGTGCCAGCATCCGCGGGGTGAATTCCCCCTATGGCTACACCTTC
TRBV4-3	TRBJ2-7	many	TRBD2	CASSQDRRTSGYEQYF	TGCGCCAGCAGCCAAGACCGAAGGACTAGCGGGTACGAGCAGTACTTC
TRBV7-2	TRBJ1-2	NA	NA	CASSHGQDYGYTF	TGTGCCAGCAGCCACGGGCAGGACTATGGCTACACCTTC
TRBV6-1	TRBJ1-2	many	NA	CASLEEGGYYGYTF	TGTGCCAGCCTCGAAGAAGGGGGTTACTATGGCTACACCTTC
TRBV5-1	TRBJ1-1	NA	NA	CASSSAGTIMNTEAFF	TGCGCCAGCAGCTCGGCCGGGACAATAATGAACACTGAAGCTTTCTTT
TRBV2	TRBJ2-3	few	NA	CASSERAGSDTQYF	TGTGCCAGCAGTGAACGGGCAGGGTCAGATACGCAGTATTTT
TRBV7-2	TRBJ2-7	many	NA	CASSFGTTYEQYF	TGTGCCAGCAGCTTCGGGACCACCTACGAGCAGTACTTC
TRBV27	TRBJ2-7	NA	NA	CASSDAYEQYF	TGTGCCAGCAGTGACGCCTACGAGCAGTACTTC
TRBV9	TRBJ2-7	many	TRBD2	CASSDGTSGPRAYEQYF	TGTGCCAGCAGCGATGGGACTAGCGGCCCCCGGGCGTACGAGCAGTACTTC
TRBV30	TRBJ1-5	many	NA	CAWSNGGNQPQHF	TGTGCCTGGTCCAATGGGGGCAATCAGCCCCAGCATTTT
TRBV28	TRBJ2-7	many	NA	CASSPPRGGQYF	TGTGCCAGCAGTCCCCCCAGGGGTGGGCAGTACTTC